The subject of this entry is one T cell receptor (beta chain). The target antigen is unknown. These data come from a study of cytotoxic CD8 clonotypes in ibrutinib-treated CLL. Study-level results: Circulating CD8+ T-cell counts were tracked by baseline clonality, which exceeded that of age-matched healthy donors.

Repertoires were generated with immunoSEQ multiplex PCR, while TCRdb's copy carries only in-frame clones and drops some. The sample comprises over 70,000 clones, 86% of which are singletons, and over 5% rests with the top ten. Germline V gene sequence: CDR1 SGHAT, CDR2 FQNNGV. The CDR3 sequence is 13 residues long. V was clipped by 3 bases and J by 0 bases, with 3 bases between them. The sequencing used PBMCs, collected before ibrutinib treatment. The chain is built from TRBV11-2 and TRBJ1-5; D ambiguous. The clonotype was recovered from a human donor with chronic lymphocytic leukemia. The CDR3 bases are TGTGCCAGCAGCTTTTCTAGCAATCAGCCCCAGCATTTT. It is translated as CASSFSSNQPQHF.